This TCR beta chain comes out of a study of CD8 T cell repertoires and HIV-1 epitope variants. Study summary: Twenty-five autologous and known Gag and Nef epitope variant peptides each stimulated T cells separately. Broader study findings: About ten TCR beta clonotypes were antigen-specific, 5 to 7 apparently recognizing autologous or escape variants.

Generated by immunoSEQ multiplex PCR, the TCRdb table keeps only in-frame clones and is missing some. The table has 4,500 to 5,000 clones, roughly 60% seen once; the top ten hold around 47%. Comments on this clone: Its cognate antigen is unknown.

The CDR3 length is 19 residues. Germline V gene lookup returns CDR1 LNHDA and CDR2 SQIVND (reference sequence). Trimming stripped 4 bases from V and 0 bases from J, with 19 bases between. The sequencing sample was made of cultured CD8+ T cells derived from PBMCs. This TCR was recovered from a male donor with HIV. The chain employs TRBV19 and TRBJ2-6; no clear D. The CDR3, as DNA: TGTGCCAGTAGTACCCGTGATCCTACCCGGCCCTCTGGGGCCAACGTCCTGACTTTC. Amino acids: CASSTRDPTRPSGANVLTF.